This T cell receptor beta chain was observed in a study of a mutant IDH1 vaccine in newly diagnosed glioma. The germline gives CDR1 SQVTM, CDR2 ANQGSEA. With 6 bases removed from V and 3 bases from J, the gap between germline ends came to 12 bases. The CDR3 covers 12 residues. As for this clone: What it binds is not known.

Clones were sequenced by immunoSEQ multiplex PCR, and TCRdb holds only the in-frame ones, with some missing. The sample holds about 56,000 clones, over 70% seen once. Regarding time point: week 47, end of study. A 20-mer mutant IDH1 peptide at 300 ug was injected subcutaneously with topical imiquimod. Eight vaccine doses were administered to patients at weeks 1, 3, 5, 7, 11, 15, 19 and 23. Each tumor in the donors was a new WHO grade 3 or 4 astrocytoma, IDH1-mutant and ATRX-lost. The sequenced sample was PBMCs, obtained from a glioma patient whose treatment included an IDH1 peptide vaccine. V gene TRBV29-1 combines with J gene TRBJ2-7, with D possibly TRBD1 on 6 matching bases. The source is a man in his forties or fifties with glioma. The CDR3 reads CSVGRDNYEQYF. For the CDR3, the DNA is TGCAGCGTAGGCCGGGACAACTACGAGCAGTACTTC.